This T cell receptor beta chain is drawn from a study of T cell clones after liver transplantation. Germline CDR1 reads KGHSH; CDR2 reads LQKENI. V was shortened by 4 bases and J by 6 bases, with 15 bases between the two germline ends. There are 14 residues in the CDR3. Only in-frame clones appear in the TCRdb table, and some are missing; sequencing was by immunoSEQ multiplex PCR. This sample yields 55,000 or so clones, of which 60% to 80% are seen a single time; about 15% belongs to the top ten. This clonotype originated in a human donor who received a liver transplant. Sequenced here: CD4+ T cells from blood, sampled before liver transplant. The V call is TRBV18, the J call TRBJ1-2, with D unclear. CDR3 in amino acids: CASSLSTQPHGYTF. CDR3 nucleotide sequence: TGTGCCAGCTCACTATCTACCCAACCCCATGGCTACACCTTC.